This T cell receptor (beta chain) was documented in a study of blood T cell repertoires in COVID-19. The CDR3 is 15 amino acids. This table comes from immunoSEQ multiplex PCR, and its TCRdb copy is limited to in-frame clones, with some not included. The profile shows 100,000 to 150,000 clones, 65% to 90% of them singletons. Sequencing was done on a sample of PBMCs or T cells enriched from blood (not recorded which). This TCR came from a woman in her forties or fifties who had recovered from COVID-19. The V call is TRBV7-5, the J call TRBJ2-7; the tabulated D call, TRBD2, remains unverified against the DNA. TRBV7-5 is reported as a pseudogene. DNA of the CDR3: TGTGCCAGAAGTCTAATACCTCCGGGGGCCTACGAGCAGTACTTC. It translates to CARSLIPPGAYEQYF.